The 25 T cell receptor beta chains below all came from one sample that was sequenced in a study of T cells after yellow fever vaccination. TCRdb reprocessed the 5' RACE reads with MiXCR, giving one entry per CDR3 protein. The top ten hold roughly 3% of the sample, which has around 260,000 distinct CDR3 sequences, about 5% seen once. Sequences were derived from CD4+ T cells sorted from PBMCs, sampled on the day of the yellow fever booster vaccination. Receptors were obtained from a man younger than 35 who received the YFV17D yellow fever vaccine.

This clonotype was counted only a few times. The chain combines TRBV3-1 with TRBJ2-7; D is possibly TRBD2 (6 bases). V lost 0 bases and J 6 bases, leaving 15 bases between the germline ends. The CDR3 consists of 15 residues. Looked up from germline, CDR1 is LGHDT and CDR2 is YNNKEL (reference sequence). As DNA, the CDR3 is TGTGCCAGCAGCCAAGACGGAGGGACCCTATTCGAGCAGTACTTC. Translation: CASSQDGGTLFEQYF.

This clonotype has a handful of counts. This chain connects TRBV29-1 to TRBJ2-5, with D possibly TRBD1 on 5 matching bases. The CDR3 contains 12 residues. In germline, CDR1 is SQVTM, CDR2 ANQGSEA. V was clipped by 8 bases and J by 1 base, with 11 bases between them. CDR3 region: CSPRTLQETQYF. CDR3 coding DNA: TGCAGCCCGAGGACACTCCAAGAGACCCAGTACTTC.

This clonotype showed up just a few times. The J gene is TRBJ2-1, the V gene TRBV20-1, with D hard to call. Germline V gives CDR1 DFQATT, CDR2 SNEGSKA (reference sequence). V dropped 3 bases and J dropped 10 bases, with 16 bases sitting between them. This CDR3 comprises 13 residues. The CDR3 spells CSAREPLRREQFF. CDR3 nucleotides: TGCAGTGCTAGGGAGCCCCTCCGAAGGGAGCAGTTCTTC.

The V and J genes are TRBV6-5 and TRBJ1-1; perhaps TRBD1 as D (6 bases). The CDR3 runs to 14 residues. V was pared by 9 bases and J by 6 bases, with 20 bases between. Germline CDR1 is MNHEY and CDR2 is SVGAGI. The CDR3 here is CASKIIRGRAEAFF. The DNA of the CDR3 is TGTGCCAGTAAGATTATCAGGGGTCGGGCTGAAGCTTTCTTT.

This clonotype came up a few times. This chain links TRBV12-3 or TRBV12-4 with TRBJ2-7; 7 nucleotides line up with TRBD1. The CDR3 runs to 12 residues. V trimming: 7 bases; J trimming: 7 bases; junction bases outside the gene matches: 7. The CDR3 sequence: CASNLGGKEQYF. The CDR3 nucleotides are TGTGCCAGCAACCTAGGGGGCAAGGAGCAGTACTTC.

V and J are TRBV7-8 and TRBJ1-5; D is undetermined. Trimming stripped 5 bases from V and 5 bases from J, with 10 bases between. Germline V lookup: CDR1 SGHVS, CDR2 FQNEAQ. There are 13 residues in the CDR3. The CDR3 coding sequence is TGTGCCAGCAGCCCCCGACTGGATCAGCCCCAGCATTTT. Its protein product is CASSPRLDQPQHF.

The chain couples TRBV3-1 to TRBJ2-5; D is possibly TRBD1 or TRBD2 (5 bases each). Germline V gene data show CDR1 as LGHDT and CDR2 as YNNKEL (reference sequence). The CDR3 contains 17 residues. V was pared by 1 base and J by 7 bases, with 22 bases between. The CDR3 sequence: CASSQGLPRAAQGTQYF. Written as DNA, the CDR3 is TGTGCCAGCAGCCAAGGCCTCCCCCGAGCGGCGCAGGGGACCCAGTACTTC.

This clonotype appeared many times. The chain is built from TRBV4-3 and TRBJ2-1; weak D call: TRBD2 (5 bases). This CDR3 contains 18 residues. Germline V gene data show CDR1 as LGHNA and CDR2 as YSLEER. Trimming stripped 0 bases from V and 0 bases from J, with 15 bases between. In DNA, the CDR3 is TGCGCCAGCAGCCAAGATCTGGCAGCGGCCCTCTCCTACAATGAGCAGTTCTTC. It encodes CASSQDLAAALSYNEQFF.

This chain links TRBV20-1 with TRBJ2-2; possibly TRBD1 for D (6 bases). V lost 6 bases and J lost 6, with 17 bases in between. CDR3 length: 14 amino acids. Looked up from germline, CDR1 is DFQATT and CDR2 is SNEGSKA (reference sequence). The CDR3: CSATTGMGAGELFF. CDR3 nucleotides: TGCAGTGCAACCACAGGGATGGGGGCCGGGGAGCTGTTTTTT.

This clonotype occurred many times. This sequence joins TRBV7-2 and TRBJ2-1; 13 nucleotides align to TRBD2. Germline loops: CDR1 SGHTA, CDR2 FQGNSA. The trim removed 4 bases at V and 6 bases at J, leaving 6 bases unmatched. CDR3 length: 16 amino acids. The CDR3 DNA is TGTGCCAGCAGCTCATGGCGACTAGCGGGGGGCAATGAGCAGTTCTTC. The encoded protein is CASSSWRLAGGNEQFF.

The DNA of the CDR3 is TGCGCCAGCAGCCAAGAAGAGAGGGGGGCTTATGGCTACACCTTC. Its translation: CASSQEERGAYGYTF. This rearrangement joins TRBV4-3 to TRBJ1-2, with TRBD1 as a possible D gene (6 bases). Deletions cut 0 bases from V and 5 bases from J, with 13 bases between. The CDR3 extends over 15 amino acids. Germline loops: CDR1 LGHNA, CDR2 YSLEER.

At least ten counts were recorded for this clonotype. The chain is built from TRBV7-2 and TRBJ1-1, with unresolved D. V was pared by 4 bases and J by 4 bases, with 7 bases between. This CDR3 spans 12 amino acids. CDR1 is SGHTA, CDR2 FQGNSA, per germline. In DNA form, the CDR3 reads TGTGCCAGCAGCTCTGCCGTCACTGAAGCTTTCTTT. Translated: CASSSAVTEAFF.

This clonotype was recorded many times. The CDR3 loop is CASSPLSGETEQYV. The CDR3 region has the DNA TGTGCCAGCTCACCGCTGAGCGGGGAGACCGAGCAGTACGTC. This chain uses TRBV18 with TRBJ2-7; 7 nucleotides match TRBD2. The CDR3 covers 14 residues. Germline CDR1 KGHSH, CDR2 LQKENI. Unmatched junction bases numbered 8, after V lost 3 bases and J lost 6 bases.

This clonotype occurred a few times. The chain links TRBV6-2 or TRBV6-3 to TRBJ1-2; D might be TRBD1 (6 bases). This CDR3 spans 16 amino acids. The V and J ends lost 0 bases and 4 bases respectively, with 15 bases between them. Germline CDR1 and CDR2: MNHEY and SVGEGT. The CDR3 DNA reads TGTGCCAGCAGTTACTCAAGACCGGCAGGGGCCTATGGCTACACCTTC. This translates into CASSYSRPAGAYGYTF.

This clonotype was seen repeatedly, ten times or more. The CDR3 sequence is CASSPGLATDTQYF. CDR3 in DNA: TGTGCCAGCAGCCCGGGACTAGCAACAGATACGCAGTATTTT. The chain links TRBV7-3 to TRBJ2-3; TRBD2 agrees at 9 bases. V shed 5 bases, J shed 3 bases, and the junction held 3 bases outside the gene matches. The CDR3 totals 14 residues. Per the germline V gene, CDR1 is SGHTA and CDR2 is FQGTGA.

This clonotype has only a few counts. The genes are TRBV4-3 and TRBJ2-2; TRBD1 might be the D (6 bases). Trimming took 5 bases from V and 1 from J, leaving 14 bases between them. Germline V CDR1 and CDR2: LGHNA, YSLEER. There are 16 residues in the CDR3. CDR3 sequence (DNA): TGCGCCAGCAGCTTCGACCCGACAGGGAACACCGGGGAGCTGTTTTTT. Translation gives CASSFDPTGNTGELFF.

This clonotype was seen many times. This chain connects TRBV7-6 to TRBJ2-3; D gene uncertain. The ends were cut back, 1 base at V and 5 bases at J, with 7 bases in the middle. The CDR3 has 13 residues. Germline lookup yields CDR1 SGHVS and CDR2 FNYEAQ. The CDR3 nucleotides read TGTGCCAGCAGCTTAGGCCGTCTAGATACGCAGTATTTT. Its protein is CASSLGRLDTQYF.

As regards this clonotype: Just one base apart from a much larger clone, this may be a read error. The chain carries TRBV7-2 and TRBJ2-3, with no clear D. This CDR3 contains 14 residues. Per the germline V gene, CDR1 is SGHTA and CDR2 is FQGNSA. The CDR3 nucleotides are TGTGCCAGCAGCCGAAATCTTGGCACAGATACGCTGTATTTT. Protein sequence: CASSRNLGTDTLYF.

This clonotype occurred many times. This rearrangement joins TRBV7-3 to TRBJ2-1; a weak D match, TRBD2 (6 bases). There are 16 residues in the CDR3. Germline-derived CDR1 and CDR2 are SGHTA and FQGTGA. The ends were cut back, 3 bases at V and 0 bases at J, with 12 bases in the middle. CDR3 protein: CASSFVSGSSYNEQFF. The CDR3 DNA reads TGTGCCAGCAGCTTCGTCAGCGGGTCCTCCTACAATGAGCAGTTCTTC.

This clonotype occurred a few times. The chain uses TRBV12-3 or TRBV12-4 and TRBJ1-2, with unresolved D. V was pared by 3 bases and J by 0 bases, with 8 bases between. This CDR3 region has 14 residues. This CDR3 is CASSLPLTNYGYTF. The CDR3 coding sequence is TGTGCCAGCAGTTTGCCCCTCACTAACTATGGCTACACCTTC.

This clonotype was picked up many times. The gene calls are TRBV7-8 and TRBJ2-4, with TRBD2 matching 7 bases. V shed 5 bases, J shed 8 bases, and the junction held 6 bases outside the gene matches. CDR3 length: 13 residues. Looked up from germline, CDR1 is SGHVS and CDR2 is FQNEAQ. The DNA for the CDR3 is TGTGCCAGCAGCGAAAGACTAGCCGACATTCAGTACTTC. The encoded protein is CASSERLADIQYF. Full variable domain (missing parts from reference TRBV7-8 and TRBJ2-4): GAGVSQSPRYKVAKRGQDVALRCDPISGHVSLFWYQQALGQGPEFLTYFQNEAQLDKSGLPSDRFFAERPEGSVSTLKIQRTQQEDSAVYLCASSERLADIQYFGAGTRLSVL.

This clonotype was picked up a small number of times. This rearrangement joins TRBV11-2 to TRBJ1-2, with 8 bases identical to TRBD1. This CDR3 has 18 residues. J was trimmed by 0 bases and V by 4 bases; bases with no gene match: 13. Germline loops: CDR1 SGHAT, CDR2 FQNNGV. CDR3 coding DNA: TGTGCCAGCAGCTCTCTCCGGGGGACAGGAACAGCTAACTATGGCTACACCTTC. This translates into CASSSLRGTGTANYGYTF.

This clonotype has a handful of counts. This CDR3 reads CARKTSGGTQYF. The CDR3 DNA follows: TGTGCCCGAAAGACTAGCGGGGGTACGCAGTATTTT. V usage is TRBV30 and J usage is TRBJ2-3; 12 bases are shared with TRBD2. Germline-derived CDR1 and CDR2 are GTSNPN and SVGIG (reference sequence). This CDR3 has 12 residues. The V and J ends lost 8 bases and 8 bases, in that order; junction bases with no gene match: 5.

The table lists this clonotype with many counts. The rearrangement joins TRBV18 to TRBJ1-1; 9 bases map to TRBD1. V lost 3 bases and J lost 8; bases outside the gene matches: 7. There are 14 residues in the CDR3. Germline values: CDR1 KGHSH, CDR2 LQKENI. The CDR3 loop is CASSPRQGEREAFF. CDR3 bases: TGTGCCAGCTCACCGCGACAGGGGGAAAGAGAAGCTTTCTTT.

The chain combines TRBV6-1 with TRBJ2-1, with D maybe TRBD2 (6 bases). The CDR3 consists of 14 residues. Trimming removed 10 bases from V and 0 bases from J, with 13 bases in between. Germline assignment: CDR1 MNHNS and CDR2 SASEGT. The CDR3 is CATGGLSSYNEQFF. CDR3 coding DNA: TGTGCCACTGGAGGACTAAGCTCCTACAATGAGCAGTTCTTC.